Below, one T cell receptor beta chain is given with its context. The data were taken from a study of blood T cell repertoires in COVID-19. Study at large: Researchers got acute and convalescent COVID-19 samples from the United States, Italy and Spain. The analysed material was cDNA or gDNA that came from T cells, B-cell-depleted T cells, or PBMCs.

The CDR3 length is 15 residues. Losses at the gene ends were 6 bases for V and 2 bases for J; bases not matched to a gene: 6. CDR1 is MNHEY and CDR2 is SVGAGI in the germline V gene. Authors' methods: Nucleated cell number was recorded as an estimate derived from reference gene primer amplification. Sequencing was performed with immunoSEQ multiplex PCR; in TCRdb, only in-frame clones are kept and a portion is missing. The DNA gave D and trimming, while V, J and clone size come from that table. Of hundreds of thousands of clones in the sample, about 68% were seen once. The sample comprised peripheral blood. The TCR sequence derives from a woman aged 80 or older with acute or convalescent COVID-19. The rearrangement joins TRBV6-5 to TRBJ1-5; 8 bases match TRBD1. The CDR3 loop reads CASSLTGAGNQPQHF. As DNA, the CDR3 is TGTGCCAGCAGCCTGACAGGGGCGGGCAATCAGCCCCAGCATTTT.